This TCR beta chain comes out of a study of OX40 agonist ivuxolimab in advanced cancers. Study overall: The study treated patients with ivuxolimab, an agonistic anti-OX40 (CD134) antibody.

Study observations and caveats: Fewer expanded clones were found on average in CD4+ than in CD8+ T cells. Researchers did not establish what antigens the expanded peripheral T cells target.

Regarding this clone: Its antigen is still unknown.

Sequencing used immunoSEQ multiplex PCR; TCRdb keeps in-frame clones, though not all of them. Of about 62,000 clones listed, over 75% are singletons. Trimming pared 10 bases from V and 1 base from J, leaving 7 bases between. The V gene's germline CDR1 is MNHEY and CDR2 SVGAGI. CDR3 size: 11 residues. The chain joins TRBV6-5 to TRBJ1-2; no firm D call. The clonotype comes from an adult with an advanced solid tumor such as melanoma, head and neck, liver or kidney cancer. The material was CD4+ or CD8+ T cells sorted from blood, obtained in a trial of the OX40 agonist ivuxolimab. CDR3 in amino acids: CATKSNYGYTF. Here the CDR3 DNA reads TGTGCCACCAAGAGTAACTATGGCTACACCTTC.